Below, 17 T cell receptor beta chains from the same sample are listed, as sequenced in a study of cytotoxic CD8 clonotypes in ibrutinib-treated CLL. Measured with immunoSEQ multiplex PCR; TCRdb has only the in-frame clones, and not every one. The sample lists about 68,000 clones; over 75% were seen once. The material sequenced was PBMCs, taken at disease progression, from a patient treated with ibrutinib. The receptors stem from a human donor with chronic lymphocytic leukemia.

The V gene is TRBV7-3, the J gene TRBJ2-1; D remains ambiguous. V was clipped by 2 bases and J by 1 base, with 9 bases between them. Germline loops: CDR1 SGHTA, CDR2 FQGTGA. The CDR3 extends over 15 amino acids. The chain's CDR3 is CASSLGGVSYNEQFF. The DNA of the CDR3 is TGTGCCAGCAGCTTAGGTGGAGTTTCCTACAATGAGCAGTTCTTC.

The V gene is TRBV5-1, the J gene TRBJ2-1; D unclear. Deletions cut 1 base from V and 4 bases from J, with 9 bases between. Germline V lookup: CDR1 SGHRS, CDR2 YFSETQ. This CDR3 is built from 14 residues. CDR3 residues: CASSLNADYNEQFF. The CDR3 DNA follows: TGCGCCAGCAGCTTGAACGCGGATTACAATGAGCAGTTCTTC.

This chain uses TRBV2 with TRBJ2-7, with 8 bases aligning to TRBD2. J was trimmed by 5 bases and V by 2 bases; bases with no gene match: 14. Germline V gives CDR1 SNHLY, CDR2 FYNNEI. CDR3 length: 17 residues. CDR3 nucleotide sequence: TGTGCCAGCAGTGAAATGGGCGGGGGGTATACTCCTAACGAGCAGTACTTC. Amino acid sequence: CASSEMGGGYTPNEQYF. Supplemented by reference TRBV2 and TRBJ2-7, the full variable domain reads EPEVTQTPSHQVTQMGQEVILRCVPISNHLYFYWYRQILGQKVEFLVSFYNNEISEKSEIFDDQFSVERPDGSNFTLKIRSTKLEDSAMYFCASSEMGGGYTPNEQYFGPGTRLTVT.

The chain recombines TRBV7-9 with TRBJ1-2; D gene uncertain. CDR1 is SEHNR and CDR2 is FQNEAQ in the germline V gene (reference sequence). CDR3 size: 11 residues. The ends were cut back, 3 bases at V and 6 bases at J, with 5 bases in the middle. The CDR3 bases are TGTGCCAGCAGCTTTTCGGATGGCTACACCTTC. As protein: CASSFSDGYTF.

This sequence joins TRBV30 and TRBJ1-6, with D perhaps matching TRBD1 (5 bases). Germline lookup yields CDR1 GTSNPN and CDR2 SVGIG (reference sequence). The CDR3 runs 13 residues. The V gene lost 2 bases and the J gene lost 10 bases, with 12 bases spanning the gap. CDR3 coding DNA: TGTGCCTGGAGTTTGACGGGGGGGTCACCCCTCCACTTT. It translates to CAWSLTGGSPLHF. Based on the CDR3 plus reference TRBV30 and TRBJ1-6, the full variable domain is SQTIHQWPATLVQPVGSPLSLECTVEGTSNPNLYWYRQAAGRGLQLLFYSVGIGQISSEVPQNLSASRPQDRQFILSSKKLLLSDSGFYLCAWSLTGGSPLHFGNGTRLTVT.

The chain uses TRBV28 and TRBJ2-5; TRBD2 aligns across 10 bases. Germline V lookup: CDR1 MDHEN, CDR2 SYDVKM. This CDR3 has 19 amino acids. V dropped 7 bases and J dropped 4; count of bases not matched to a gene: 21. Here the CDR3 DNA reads TGTGCCAGCAACTCAGGACAGGGTATATGGGTAGCGGGGGGAGAGACCCAGTACTTC. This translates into CASNSGQGIWVAGGETQYF.

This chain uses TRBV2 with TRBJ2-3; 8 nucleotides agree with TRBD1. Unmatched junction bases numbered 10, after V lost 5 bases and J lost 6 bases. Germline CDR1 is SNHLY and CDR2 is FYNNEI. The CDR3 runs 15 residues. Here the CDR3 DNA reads TGTGCCAGCAGTCGAATAGACAGGGGTTTGGATACGCAGTATTTT. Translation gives CASSRIDRGLDTQYF.

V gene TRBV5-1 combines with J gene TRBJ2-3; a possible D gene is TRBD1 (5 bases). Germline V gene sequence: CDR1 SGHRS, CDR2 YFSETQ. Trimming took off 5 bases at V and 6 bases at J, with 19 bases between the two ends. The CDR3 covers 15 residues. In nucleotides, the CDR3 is TGCGCCAGCAGTCAGGGTCCCAAAGTCACGGATACGCAGTATTTT. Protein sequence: CASSQGPKVTDTQYF. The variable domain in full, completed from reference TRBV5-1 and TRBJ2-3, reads KAGVTQTPRYLIKTRGQQVTLSCSPISGHRSVSWYQQTPGQGLQFLFEYFSETQRNKGNFPGRFSGRQFSNSRSEMNVSTLELGDSALYLCASSQGPKVTDTQYFGPGTRLTVL.

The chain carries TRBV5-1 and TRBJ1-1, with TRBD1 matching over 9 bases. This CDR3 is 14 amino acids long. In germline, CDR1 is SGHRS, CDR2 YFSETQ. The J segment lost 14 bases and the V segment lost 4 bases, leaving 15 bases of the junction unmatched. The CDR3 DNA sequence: TGCGCCAGCAGCCCCCCGGGACAGGGATATAAGCTCTTCTTT. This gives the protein CASSPPGQGYKLFF.

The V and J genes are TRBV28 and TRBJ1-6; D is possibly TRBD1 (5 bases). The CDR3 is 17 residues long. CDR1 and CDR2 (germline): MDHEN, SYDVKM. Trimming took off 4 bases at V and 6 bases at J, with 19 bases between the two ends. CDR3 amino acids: CASSWGPPYRGNSPLHF. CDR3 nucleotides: TGTGCCAGCAGTTGGGGACCGCCATATCGGGGTAATTCACCCCTCCACTTT.

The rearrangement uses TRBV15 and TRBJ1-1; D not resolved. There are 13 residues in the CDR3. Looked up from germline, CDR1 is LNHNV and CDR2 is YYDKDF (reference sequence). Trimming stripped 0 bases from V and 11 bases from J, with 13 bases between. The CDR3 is CATSRENGRVAFF. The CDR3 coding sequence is TGTGCCACCAGCAGAGAGAACGGACGGGTGGCTTTCTTT.

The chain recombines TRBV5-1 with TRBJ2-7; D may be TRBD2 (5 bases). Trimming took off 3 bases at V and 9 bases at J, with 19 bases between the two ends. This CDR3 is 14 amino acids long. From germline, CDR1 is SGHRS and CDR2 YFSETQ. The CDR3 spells CASSSPSDGMRQYF. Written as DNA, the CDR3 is TGCGCCAGCAGCTCGCCTTCGGACGGGATGCGGCAGTACTTC.

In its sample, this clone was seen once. The CDR3 DNA is TGTGCCACCAGCAGAGAAGGCGGGGGCAATCAGCCCCAGCATTTT. Its protein product is CATSREGGGNQPQHF. This chain connects TRBV15 to TRBJ1-5; D uncertain. The CDR3 extends over 15 amino acids. V was pared by 0 bases and J by 2 bases, with 8 bases between. Germline assignment: CDR1 LNHNV and CDR2 YYDKDF (reference sequence).

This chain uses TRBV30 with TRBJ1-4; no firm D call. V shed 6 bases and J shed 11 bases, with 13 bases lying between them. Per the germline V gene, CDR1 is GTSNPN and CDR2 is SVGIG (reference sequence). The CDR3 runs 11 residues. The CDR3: CACALGPKLFF. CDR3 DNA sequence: TGTGCCTGCGCCCTCGGCCCCAAACTGTTTTTT.

The CDR3 coding sequence is TGTGCCAGCAGTGACAGACTGGCTGGAAACACCATATATTTT. Its translation is CASSDRLAGNTIYF. The rearrangement uses TRBV2 and TRBJ1-3; D not resolved. This CDR3 has 14 amino acids. Trimming stripped 3 bases from V and 2 bases from J, with 8 bases between. Germline-derived CDR1 and CDR2 are SNHLY and FYNNEI.

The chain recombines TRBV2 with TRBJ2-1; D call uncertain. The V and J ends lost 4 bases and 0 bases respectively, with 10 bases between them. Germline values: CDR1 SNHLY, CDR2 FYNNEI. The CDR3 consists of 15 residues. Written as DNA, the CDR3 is TGTGCCAGCAGTGGCGACGGTAGCTCCTACAATGAGCAGTTCTTC. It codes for CASSGDGSSYNEQFF.

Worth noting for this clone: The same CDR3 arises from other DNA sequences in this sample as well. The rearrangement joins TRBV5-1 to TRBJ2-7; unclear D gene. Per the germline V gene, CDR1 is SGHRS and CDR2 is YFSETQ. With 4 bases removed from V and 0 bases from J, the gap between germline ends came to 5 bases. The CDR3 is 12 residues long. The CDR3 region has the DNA TGCGCCAGCAGCCTCAACTCCTACGAGCAGTACTTC. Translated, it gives CASSLNSYEQYF. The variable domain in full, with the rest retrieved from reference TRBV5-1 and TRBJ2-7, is KAGVTQTPRYLIKTRGQQVTLSCSPISGHRSVSWYQQTPGQGLQFLFEYFSETQRNKGNFPGRFSGRQFSNSRSEMNVSTLELGDSALYLCASSLNSYEQYFGPGTRLTVT.